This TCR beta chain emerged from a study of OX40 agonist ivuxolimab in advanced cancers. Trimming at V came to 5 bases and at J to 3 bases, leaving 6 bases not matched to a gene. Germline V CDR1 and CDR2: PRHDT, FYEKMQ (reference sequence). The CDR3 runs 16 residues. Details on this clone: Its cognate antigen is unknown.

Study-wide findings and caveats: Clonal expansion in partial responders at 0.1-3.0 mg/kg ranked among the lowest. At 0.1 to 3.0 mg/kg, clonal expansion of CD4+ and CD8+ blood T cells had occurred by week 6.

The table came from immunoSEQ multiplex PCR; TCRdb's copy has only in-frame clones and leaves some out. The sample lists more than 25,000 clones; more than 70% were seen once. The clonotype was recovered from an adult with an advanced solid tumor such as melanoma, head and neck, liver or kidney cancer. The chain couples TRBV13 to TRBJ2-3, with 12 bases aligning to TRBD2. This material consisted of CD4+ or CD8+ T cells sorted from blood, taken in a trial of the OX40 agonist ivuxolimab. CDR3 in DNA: TGTGCCAGCAGCGCCTCTAGCGGGAGGGTGACAGATACGCAGTATTTT. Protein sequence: CASSASSGRVTDTQYF.